This passage covers 24 T cell receptor beta chains from one sample sequenced in a study of T cell responses to AZD1222 COVID-19 vaccine. TCRdb keeps only in-frame clones here, not all; method: immunoSEQ multiplex PCR. The sample comprises roughly 150,000 clones, around 90% of which are singletons, and approximately 6.3% rests with the top ten. Material: peripheral blood, obtained 28 days after the second AZD1222 dose. These receptors were taken from an adult who received the AZD1222 COVID-19 vaccine.

The chain couples TRBV6-5 to TRBJ1-3, with a possible D match to TRBD1 (6 bases). CDR1 and CDR2 from the germline V gene are MNHEY and SVGAGI. The CDR3 length is 14 residues. V lost 5 bases to trimming and J lost 0 bases, with 8 bases between them. The CDR3 protein is CASSTGISGNTIYF. Here the CDR3 DNA reads TGTGCCAGCAGTACAGGGATCTCTGGAAACACCATATATTTT.

The CDR3 loop reads CAWSLSQGAGTEAFF. The CDR3 DNA reads as TGTGCCTGGAGTCTCTCCCAGGGGGCGGGCACTGAAGCTTTCTTT. V and J are TRBV30 and TRBJ1-1; 8 bases match TRBD1. The CDR3 contains 15 residues. The germline V gene has CDR1 GTSNPN and CDR2 SVGIG (reference sequence). The junction had 9 bases not matched to a gene; V was cut back by 2 bases and J by 4 bases.

The chain joins TRBV28 to TRBJ1-5, with D possibly TRBD1 on 5 matching bases. Germline-derived CDR1 and CDR2 are MDHEN and SYDVKM. The CDR3 has 16 amino acids. V lost 3 bases to trimming and J lost 0 bases, with 12 bases between them. CDR3 sequence: CASSFAGRYSNQPQHF. The CDR3 DNA is TGTGCCAGCAGTTTCGCAGGGCGGTATAGCAATCAGCCCCAGCATTTT.

The V gene is TRBV24-1, the J gene TRBJ2-3; a possible D gene is TRBD2 (6 bases). V was shortened by 5 bases and J by 11 bases, with 13 bases between the two germline ends. From germline, CDR1 is KGHDR and CDR2 SFDVKD. There are 12 residues in the CDR3. CDR3 region: CATSAGVGGQYF. CDR3 nucleotide sequence: TGTGCCACCAGTGCCGGAGTCGGGGGGCAGTATTTT.

The chain carries TRBV11-2 and TRBJ2-1; 16 bases are shared with TRBD2. The CDR3 loop spans 16 amino acids. The germline V gene encodes CDR1 SGHAT and CDR2 FQNNGV. Trimming removed 3 bases from V and 12 bases from J; junction bases left unmatched: 8. The DNA of the CDR3 is TGTGCCAGCAGCTTCTCTGGGACTAGCGGGAGGGTAGGGCAGTTCTTC. Its translation: CASSFSGTSGRVGQFF.

The table lists this clone with a count of one. The CDR3 spells CASSQGQVGSNQPQHF. In DNA form, the CDR3 reads TGTGCCAGCAGTCAGGGACAGGTGGGGAGCAATCAGCCCCAGCATTTT. This chain links TRBV28 with TRBJ1-5; TRBD1 matches 8 bases. V lost 5 bases and J lost 1; bases outside the gene matches: 7. This CDR3 contains 16 residues. In germline, CDR1 is MDHEN, CDR2 SYDVKM.

J is TRBJ1-5 and V is TRBV7-2; 7 bases match TRBD1. The junction had 10 bases not matched to a gene; V was cut back by 5 bases and J by 6 bases. Germline CDR1 SGHTA, CDR2 FQGNSA. CDR3 length: 15 amino acids. The CDR3 is CASSRSSRGIQPQHF. The DNA of the CDR3 is TGTGCCAGCAGCCGTTCGTCCAGGGGGATTCAGCCCCAGCATTTT.

V is TRBV28 and J is TRBJ1-1; 8 nucleotides match TRBD1. The V and J ends lost 5 bases and 6 bases, in that order; junction bases with no gene match: 11. CDR1 and CDR2 from the germline V gene are MDHEN and SYDVKM. CDR3 size: 15 residues. The CDR3 DNA reads TGTGCCAGCAGTCCATGGGACAGGACCGACCCTGAAGCTTTCTTT. Translating gives CASSPWDRTDPEAFF. Together with reference TRBV28 and TRBJ1-1, the CDR3 gives the full variable domain: DVKVTQSSRYLVKRTGEKVFLECVQDMDHENMFWYRQDPGLGLRLIYFSYDVKMKEKGDIPEGYSVSREKKERFSLILESASTNQTSMYLCASSPWDRTDPEAFFGQGTRLTVV.

This CDR3 reads CAWSSRGNNEQFF. The CDR3 nucleotides are TGTGCCTGGAGTTCCCGGGGGAACAATGAGCAGTTCTTC. V is TRBV30 and J is TRBJ2-1; tentative D call: TRBD2 (6 bases). The CDR3 spans 13 residues. Trimming shortened V by 2 bases and J by 5 bases, and 10 bases separated the two germline ends. Germline V gives CDR1 GTSNPN, CDR2 SVGIG (reference sequence).

The V call is TRBV7-3, the J call TRBJ1-5; D gene ambiguous. Trimming cost V 5 bases and J 1 base, with 6 bases left between them. This CDR3 contains 13 residues. In germline, CDR1 is SGHTA, CDR2 FQGTGA. CDR3 sequence reads: CASSPGSNQPQHF. The DNA of the CDR3 is TGTGCCAGCAGCCCGGGAAGCAATCAGCCCCAGCATTTT.

The chain carries TRBV6-5 and TRBJ2-7; D uncertain. Germline lookup yields CDR1 MNHEY and CDR2 SVGAGI. This CDR3 has 12 residues. V was trimmed by 8 bases and J by 9 bases, leaving 17 bases between them. In DNA form, the CDR3 reads TGTGCCAGCTCCAGTACCCAGGTCGGGCAGTACTTC. Translation: CASSSTQVGQYF.

The V gene is TRBV29-1, the J gene TRBJ2-1, with TRBD1 as a possible D gene (5 bases). Trimming pared 4 bases from V and 5 bases from J, leaving 9 bases between. Germline CDR1 is SQVTM and CDR2 is ANQGSEA. The CDR3 consists of 12 residues. Written as DNA, the CDR3 is TGCAGCGTTGTCCAGGGCAACAATGAGCAGTTCTTC. Translated, it gives CSVVQGNNEQFF.

This clone was picked up a small number of times. The rearrangement links TRBV6-2 or TRBV6-3 to TRBJ1-5, with TRBD1 matching 9 bases. CDR3 size: 15 residues. CDR1 and CDR2 (germline): MNHEY, SVGEGT. V lost 5 bases, J lost 3 bases, and 5 bases stayed unmatched. CDR3 in DNA: TGTGCCAGCAGTGGGGACAGGGTAATCAATCAGCCCCAGCATTTT. This codes for CASSGDRVINQPQHF.

The V and J genes are TRBV28 and TRBJ1-2; D is perhaps TRBD1 (6 bases). Germline loops: CDR1 MDHEN, CDR2 SYDVKM. The V end was cut by 8 bases, the J end by 8 bases, with 15 bases between. This CDR3 is built from 12 residues. CDR3 in amino acids: CASHRVPVGYTF. The CDR3 bases are TGTGCCAGCCACAGGGTTCCCGTAGGCTACACCTTC.

The V gene is TRBV3-1 (or the pseudogene TRBV3-2), the J gene TRBJ1-1; D is ambiguous. The length of the CDR3 is 13 residues. The germline V gene has CDR1 LGHDT and CDR2 YNNKEL (reference sequence). V was pared by 3 bases and J by 4 bases, with 9 bases between. DNA of the CDR3: TGTGCCAGCAGCCATCTGGGTAGCACTGAAGCTTTCTTT. Amino acids: CASSHLGSTEAFF.

The chain has TRBV7-2 and TRBJ1-5; tentative D call: TRBD1 (5 bases). CDR1 SGHTA and CDR2 FQGNSA come from the germline V gene. The CDR3 loop spans 16 amino acids. With 5 bases removed from V and 4 bases from J, the gap between germline ends came to 18 bases. The CDR3 bases are TGTGCCAGCAGCCCTGGCGGGGGGAAACTTAATCAGCCCCAGCATTTT. As protein: CASSPGGGKLNQPQHF.

The chain links TRBV7-9 to TRBJ1-2, with D unclear. Germline V lookup: CDR1 SEHNR, CDR2 FQNEAQ (reference sequence). The CDR3 has 14 amino acids. V lost 2 bases, J lost 2 bases, and 9 bases lay in between. In DNA, the CDR3 is TGTGCCAGCAGCTTAAGAGAGGGAAACTATGGCTACACCTTC. Translation: CASSLREGNYGYTF.

This chain uses TRBV6-6 with TRBJ2-3; a possible D gene is TRBD2 (6 bases). V was trimmed by 2 bases and J by 3 bases, leaving 6 bases between them. Germline CDR1 MNHNY, CDR2 SVGAGI (reference sequence). This CDR3 is 13 amino acids long. The CDR3 spells CASSYGRTDTQYF. CDR3 bases: TGTGCCAGCAGTTACGGGAGGACAGATACGCAGTATTTT.

The CDR3 loop is CASSSFYEQYF. In DNA, the CDR3 is TGTGCCAGCAGTTCCTTCTACGAGCAGTACTTC. V gene TRBV6-2 or TRBV6-3 combines with J gene TRBJ2-7; D is ambiguous. V lost 4 bases to trimming and J lost 3 bases, with 4 bases between them. Germline V gives CDR1 MNHEY, CDR2 SVGEGT. This CDR3 is 11 amino acids long.

Worth noting for this clone: One end of the junction is discordant with germline, which a read error may explain. The chain joins TRBV11-3 to TRBJ1-3; the match to TRBD1 covers 9 bases. The CDR3 contains 16 residues. Germline lookup yields CDR1 SGHNT and CDR2 YENEEA. The chain's CDR3 is CASSYRGPETGSTIYF. CDR3 nucleotide sequence: TGTGCCAGCAGCTACAGGGGGCCGGAGACTGGAAGCACCATATATTTT.

This chain links TRBV10-3 with TRBJ1-5; TRBD1 aligns across 8 bases. CDR1 is ENHRY and CDR2 is SYGVKD in the germline V gene. The CDR3 consists of 16 residues. Germline trimming cut 4 bases from V and 2 bases from J; bases unmatched to any gene: 7. The CDR3 loop is CAISGTGRLGNQPQHF. In DNA form, the CDR3 reads TGTGCCATCAGTGGGACAGGGAGATTGGGCAATCAGCCCCAGCATTTT.

This sequence joins TRBV9 and TRBJ2-5, with 14 nucleotides matching TRBD2. Germline values: CDR1 SGDLS, CDR2 YYNGEE. The CDR3 length is 19 residues. V lost 4 bases and J lost 4; bases outside the gene matches: 15. The CDR3 here is CASSPAGTSGGTRGETQYF. CDR3 bases: TGTGCCAGCAGCCCAGCAGGGACTAGCGGGGGAACAAGGGGAGAGACCCAGTACTTC.

The V gene is TRBV27, the J gene TRBJ1-5, with TRBD1 as a possible D gene (5 bases). Trimming cost V 2 bases and J 7 bases, with 9 bases left between them. Germline CDR1 reads MNHEY; CDR2 reads SMNVEV (reference sequence). The CDR3 extends over 13 amino acids. The CDR3 is CASSLVGDQPQHF. The CDR3 nucleotides are TGTGCCAGCAGTTTAGTGGGGGACCAGCCCCAGCATTTT.

The chain joins TRBV9 to TRBJ2-1, with 9 bases fitting TRBD2. Germline CDR1 reads SGDLS; CDR2 reads YYNGEE. This CDR3 has 15 amino acids. With V trimmed by 0 bases and J by 5 bases, 3 bases remained unmatched. CDR3 in amino acids: CASSVGTSENNEQFF. In DNA form, the CDR3 reads TGTGCCAGCAGCGTAGGGACTAGCGAGAACAATGAGCAGTTCTTC.